A single sample gave rise to the 21 T cell receptor beta chains below, sequenced in a study of blood T cell repertoires in COVID-19. Clones were sequenced by immunoSEQ multiplex PCR, and TCRdb holds only the in-frame ones, with some missing. In the table there are 150,000 to 200,000 clones, about three quarters of which are singletons. The sequenced sample was peripheral blood. The receptors were sampled from a woman aged 80 or older with COVID-19, enrolled during active disease.

The V call is TRBV9, the J call TRBJ2-3; 10 bases map to TRBD2. V was pared by 1 base and J by 3 bases, with 2 bases of the junction left unmatched. Germline V CDR1 and CDR2: SGDLS, YYNGEE. This CDR3 spans 15 amino acids. CDR3 protein: CASSVSGRGTDTQYF. CDR3 sequence (DNA): TGTGCCAGCAGCGTAAGCGGGAGGGGGACAGATACGCAGTATTTT.

The chain joins TRBV5-1 to TRBJ2-1, with 16 bases identical to TRBD2. The length of the CDR3 is 19 residues. Germline V CDR1 and CDR2: SGHRS, YFSETQ. V was clipped by 4 bases and J by 0 bases; unmatched bases: 7. Written as DNA, the CDR3 is TGCGCCAGCAGCGAGGGACTAGCGGGGGGGATTCCCTCCTACAATGAGCAGTTCTTC. Translated, it gives CASSEGLAGGIPSYNEQFF. Variable domain in full (rest from reference TRBV5-1 and TRBJ2-1): KAGVTQTPRYLIKTRGQQVTLSCSPISGHRSVSWYQQTPGQGLQFLFEYFSETQRNKGNFPGRFSGRQFSNSRSEMNVSTLELGDSALYLCASSEGLAGGIPSYNEQFFGPGTRLTVL.

The chain uses TRBV19 and TRBJ1-2; the match to TRBD1 covers 11 bases. This CDR3 has 15 amino acids. The germline CDR1 and CDR2 sequences are LNHDA and SQIVND (reference sequence). V dropped 7 bases and J dropped 0; count of bases not matched to a gene: 4. CDR3 amino acids: CASTRTGGSNYGYTF. Written as DNA, the CDR3 is TGTGCCAGTACTAGGACAGGGGGCTCTAACTATGGCTACACCTTC.

The J gene is TRBJ2-7, the V gene TRBV4-3, with 9 bases fitting TRBD2. CDR3 size: 18 residues. V shed 1 base, J shed 0 bases, and the junction held 10 bases outside the gene matches. CDR1 and CDR2 from the germline V gene are LGHNA and YSLEER. CDR3 sequence: CASSQVWASGASSYEQYF. In nucleotides, the CDR3 is TGCGCCAGCAGCCAAGTTTGGGCTAGCGGGGCGAGCTCCTACGAGCAGTACTTC.

The rearrangement links TRBV13 to TRBJ2-3; TRBD2 aligns across 11 bases. Germline CDR1 is PRHDT and CDR2 is FYEKMQ (reference sequence). CDR3 length: 15 residues. The V and J ends lost 4 bases and 2 bases, in that order; junction bases with no gene match: 2. Written as DNA, the CDR3 is TGTGCCAGCAGCTCACTAGCGGGGGACACAGATACGCAGTATTTT. It codes for CASSSLAGDTDTQYF.

This rearrangement joins TRBV13 to TRBJ2-1; 14 bases align to TRBD2. The length of the CDR3 is 19 residues. V shed 4 bases and J 2 bases; nucleotides not matched to a gene: 10. Germline V gene lookup returns CDR1 PRHDT and CDR2 FYEKMQ (reference sequence). The DNA of the CDR3 is TGTGCCAGCAGCTCTAAGACTAGCGGGGGGGGCCGGGCCTACAATGAGCAGTTCTTC. It encodes CASSSKTSGGGRAYNEQFF.

This clone was picked up a small number of times. This rearrangement joins TRBV18 to TRBJ1-6; TRBD1 matches at 7 bases. The V segment lost 2 bases and the J segment 8 bases; nucleotides outside the gene matches: 3. Germline loops: CDR1 KGHSH, CDR2 LQKENI. CDR3 length: 14 residues. The CDR3 nucleotides are TGTGCCAGCTCACCATTTGGACAGGATTCACCCCTCCACTTT. Its translation is CASSPFGQDSPLHF.

This clone was detected a few times. The chain combines TRBV5-5 with TRBJ2-2; a possible D gene is TRBD1 (6 bases). The CDR3 sequence is 16 residues long. Trimming took off 1 base at V and 7 bases at J, with 17 bases between the two ends. CDR1 is SGHKS, CDR2 YYEKEE, per germline (reference sequence). In nucleotides, the CDR3 is TGTGCCAGCAGCTTGCAAACAGGGCGGATTCTCGGGGAGCTGTTTTTT. Residues: CASSLQTGRILGELFF.

V and J are TRBV28 and TRBJ2-2, with D perhaps matching TRBD2 (6 bases). The CDR3 has 16 residues. Germline assignment: CDR1 MDHEN and CDR2 SYDVKM. The V end was cut by 1 base, the J end by 5 bases, with 14 bases between. The DNA for the CDR3 is TGTGCCAGCAGTTTATACGTCGCGGGGAAAACCGGGGAGCTGTTTTTT. Amino acid sequence: CASSLYVAGKTGELFF.

This chain joins TRBV5-1 and TRBJ2-7; D might be TRBD2 (6 bases). The CDR3 loop spans 17 amino acids. Deletions cut 1 base from V and 0 bases from J, with 17 bases between. Germline CDR1 SGHRS, CDR2 YFSETQ. DNA for the CDR3: TGCGCCAGCAGCTTGCGTTCGAGGGAGGCAAGCTCCTACGAGCAGTACTTC. Protein product: CASSLRSREASSYEQYF.

V usage is TRBV5-4 and J usage is TRBJ2-5, with D maybe TRBD2 (5 bases). CDR1 is SGHNT and CDR2 is YYREEE in the germline V gene (reference sequence). Trimming took 7 bases from V and 3 from J, leaving 10 bases between them. CDR3 size: 12 residues. CDR3 bases: TGTGCCAGCCGGGGTACGAAAGAGACCCAGTACTTC. It yields the protein CASRGTKETQYF.

The chain carries TRBV4-2 and TRBJ1-5, with D possibly being TRBD1 (5 bases). The germline V and J ends were trimmed by 0 bases and 3 bases, with 12 bases remaining between them. The CDR3 extends over 16 amino acids. Germline CDR1 and CDR2: LGHNA and YNFKEQ. The CDR3, as DNA: TGTGCCAGCAGCCAAGAGAGGGCGGGGGTCAATCAGCCCCAGCATTTT. This gives the protein CASSQERAGVNQPQHF.

The table lists this clone with a few counts. The rearrangement uses TRBV6-5 and TRBJ1-5; possible D gene TRBD1, 6 bases. CDR1 is MNHEY, CDR2 SVGAGI, per germline. The ends were cut back, 5 bases at V and 11 bases at J, with 16 bases in the middle. The CDR3 has 13 amino acids. CDR3 region: CASSPARKGAQHF. The CDR3 bases are TGTGCCAGCAGTCCGGCCCGGAAGGGGGCCCAGCATTTT.

V usage is TRBV7-8 and J usage is TRBJ2-2, with D unresolved. CDR1 SGHVS and CDR2 FQNEAQ come from the germline V gene. CDR3 size: 14 residues. Trimming pared 2 bases from V and 0 bases from J, leaving 4 bases between. CDR3 in DNA: TGTGCCAGCAGCTTACTCGCGAACACCGGGGAGCTGTTTTTT. Translation gives CASSLLANTGELFF.

This clone has a handful of counts. The chain combines TRBV7-8 with TRBJ1-5; 8 bases match TRBD1. The ends lost 1 base at V and 5 bases at J; junction bases unmatched: 7. The CDR3 is 16 amino acids. CDR1 is SGHVS, CDR2 FQNEAQ, per germline. CDR3 residues: CASSLDAGQGHQPQHF. The CDR3 nucleotides read TGTGCCAGCAGCTTAGATGCCGGACAGGGTCATCAGCCCCAGCATTTT.

This clone occurred once. The rearrangement uses TRBV11-3 and TRBJ2-5, with TRBD2 matching over 12 bases. CDR3 length equals 17 residues. J lost 2 bases, V lost 5 bases, and 9 bases had no gene match. Per germline, CDR1 SGHNT and CDR2 YENEEA. The CDR3 region is CASSPRTSGMTQETQYF. The DNA for the CDR3 is TGTGCCAGCAGCCCGAGGACTAGCGGGATGACACAAGAGACCCAGTACTTC.

This clone was seen a handful of times. The V and J genes are TRBV6-6 and TRBJ1-1; 11 positions match TRBD1. CDR3 length: 14 amino acids. CDR1 and CDR2 from the germline V gene are MNHNY and SVGAGI (reference sequence). With V trimmed by 2 bases and J by 11 bases, 7 bases remained unmatched. The CDR3 loop is CASSYTGQGDEAFF. The CDR3 DNA follows: TGTGCCAGCAGTTACACGGGACAGGGGGACGAGGCTTTCTTT.

V and J are TRBV5-4 and TRBJ2-3; D ambiguous. Germline assignment: CDR1 SGHNT and CDR2 YYREEE (reference sequence). Trimming left V 2 bases short and J 2 bases short, with 6 bases between. This CDR3 contains 13 residues. CDR3 region: CASSFGSTDTQYF. The CDR3 nucleotides read TGTGCCAGCAGCTTCGGGTCCACAGATACGCAGTATTTT.

The V and J genes are TRBV7-2 and TRBJ2-1, with 8 positions matching TRBD1. J lost 9 bases, V lost 6 bases, and 10 bases had no gene match. CDR3 length equals 14 residues. Germline lookup yields CDR1 SGHTA and CDR2 FQGNSA. CDR3 amino acids: CASSWGQEGSEQFF. In DNA, the CDR3 is TGTGCCAGCAGTTGGGGACAGGAAGGAAGTGAGCAGTTCTTC.

The CDR3 spells CASGRYSSDYGYTF. Written as DNA, the CDR3 is TGTGCCAGCGGGAGGTACAGCTCCGACTATGGCTACACCTTC. The chain employs TRBV28 and TRBJ1-2; unclear D gene. Trimming left V 8 bases short and J 3 bases short, with 16 bases between. The CDR3 runs to 14 residues. Germline values: CDR1 MDHEN, CDR2 SYDVKM.

The genes are TRBV2 and TRBJ2-7; possibly TRBD1 for D (5 bases). CDR1 is SNHLY and CDR2 is FYNNEI in the germline V gene. V lost 4 bases and J 3 bases, leaving 7 bases between the germline ends. The CDR3 spans 12 residues. The CDR3 sequence: CASSGQGYEQYF. CDR3 nucleotides: TGTGCCAGCAGTGGGCAGGGCTACGAGCAGTACTTC.